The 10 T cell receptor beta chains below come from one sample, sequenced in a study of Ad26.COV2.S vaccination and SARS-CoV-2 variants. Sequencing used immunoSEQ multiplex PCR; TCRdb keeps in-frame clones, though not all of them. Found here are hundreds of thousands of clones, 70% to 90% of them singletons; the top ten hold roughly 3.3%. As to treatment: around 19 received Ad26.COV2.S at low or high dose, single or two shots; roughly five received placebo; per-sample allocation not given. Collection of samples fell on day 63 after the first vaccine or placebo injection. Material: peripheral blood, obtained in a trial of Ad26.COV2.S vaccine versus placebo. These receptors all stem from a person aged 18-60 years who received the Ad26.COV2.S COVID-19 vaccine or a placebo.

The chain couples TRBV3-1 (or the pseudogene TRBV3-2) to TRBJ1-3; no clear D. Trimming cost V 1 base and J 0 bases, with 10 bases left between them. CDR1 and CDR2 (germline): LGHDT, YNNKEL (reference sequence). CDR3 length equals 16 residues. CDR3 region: CASSQAGPSSGNTIYF. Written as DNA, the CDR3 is TGTGCCAGCAGCCAAGCCGGCCCTAGCTCTGGAAACACCATATATTTT.

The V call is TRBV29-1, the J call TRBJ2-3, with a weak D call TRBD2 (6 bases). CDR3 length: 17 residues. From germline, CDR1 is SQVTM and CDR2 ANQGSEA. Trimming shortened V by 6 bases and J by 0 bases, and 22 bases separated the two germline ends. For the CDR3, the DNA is TGCAGCGTAGACAGCACGCGACTAGACCAAAGCACAGATACGCAGTATTTT. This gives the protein CSVDSTRLDQSTDTQYF.

The CDR3 region is CASSTAPGAYGYTF. The DNA for the CDR3 is TGTGCCAGCAGCACGGCCCCAGGGGCCTATGGCTACACCTTC. The chain links TRBV2 to TRBJ1-2; maybe TRBD1 (6 bases). V dropped 6 bases and J dropped 4 bases, with 15 bases sitting between them. Germline lookup yields CDR1 SNHLY and CDR2 FYNNEI. The CDR3 has 14 amino acids.

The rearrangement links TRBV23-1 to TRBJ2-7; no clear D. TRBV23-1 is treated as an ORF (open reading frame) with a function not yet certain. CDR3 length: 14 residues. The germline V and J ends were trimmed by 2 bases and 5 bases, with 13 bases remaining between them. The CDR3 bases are TGCGCCAGCAGTCAAGGGCACCACCACCACGAGCAGTACTTC. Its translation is CASSQGHHHHEQYF.

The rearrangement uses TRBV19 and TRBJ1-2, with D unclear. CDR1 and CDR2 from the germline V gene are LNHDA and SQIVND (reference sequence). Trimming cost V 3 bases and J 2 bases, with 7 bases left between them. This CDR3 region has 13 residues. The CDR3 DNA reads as TGTGCCAGTAGTATTTACAGCAACTATGGCTACACCTTC. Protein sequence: CASSIYSNYGYTF.

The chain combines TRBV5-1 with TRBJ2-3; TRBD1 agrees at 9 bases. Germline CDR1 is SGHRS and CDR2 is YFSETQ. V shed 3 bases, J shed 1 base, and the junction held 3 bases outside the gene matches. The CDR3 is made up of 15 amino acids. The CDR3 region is CASSWTGAGTDTQYF. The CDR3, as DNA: TGCGCCAGCAGCTGGACAGGGGCTGGCACAGATACGCAGTATTTT.

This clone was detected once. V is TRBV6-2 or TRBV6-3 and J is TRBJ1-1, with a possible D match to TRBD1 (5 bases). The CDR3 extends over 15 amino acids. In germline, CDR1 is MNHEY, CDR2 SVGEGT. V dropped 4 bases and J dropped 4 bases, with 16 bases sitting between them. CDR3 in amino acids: CASSSGERRGTEAFF. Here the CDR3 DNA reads TGTGCCAGCAGTTCCGGGGAACGAAGGGGCACTGAAGCTTTCTTT.

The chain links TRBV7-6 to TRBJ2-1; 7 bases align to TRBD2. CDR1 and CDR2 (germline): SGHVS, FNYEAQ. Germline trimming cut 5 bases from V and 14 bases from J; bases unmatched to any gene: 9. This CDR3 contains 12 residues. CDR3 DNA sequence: TGTGCCAGCAGCAATCTGGGGGGGGAAAAGTTCTTC. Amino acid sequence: CASSNLGGEKFF.

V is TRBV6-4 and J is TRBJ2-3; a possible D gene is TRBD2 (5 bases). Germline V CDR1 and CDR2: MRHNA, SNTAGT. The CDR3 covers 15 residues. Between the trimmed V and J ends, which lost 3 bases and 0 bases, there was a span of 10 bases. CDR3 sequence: CASSERAASTDTQYF. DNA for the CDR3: TGTGCCAGCAGTGAACGAGCGGCTAGCACAGATACGCAGTATTTT.

CDR3: CASSGLVGGEQFF. The CDR3 DNA reads as TGTGCCAGCAGCGGACTAGTGGGGGGCGAGCAGTTCTTC. V gene TRBV9 combines with J gene TRBJ2-1, with D possibly being TRBD1 or TRBD2 (6 bases each). This CDR3 comprises 13 residues. V was cut by 3 bases and J by 10 bases, with 14 bases left in between. Per germline, CDR1 SGDLS and CDR2 YYNGEE.